What follows are 4 T cell receptor beta chains derived from one specimen sequenced in a study of T cells in Graves' hyperthyroidism and ophthalmopathy. TCR beta CDR3 regions were amplified from RNA transcripts. In the first-round RT-PCR of the TCR CDR3, the HTBI primer set was used. One entry per CDR3 protein, called by TCRdb with MiXCR from the multiplex PCR reads. The sample yields 750,000 to 950,000 distinct CDR3 sequences, over 35% seen once. Sequencing input: blood. The receptors originated from a man aged 18 to 30 with Graves' hyperthyroidism.

V usage is TRBV10-3 and J usage is TRBJ1-2; 7 bases are shared with TRBD1. The V gene's germline CDR1 is ENHRY and CDR2 SYGVKD. The CDR3 loop spans 13 amino acids. V was clipped by 8 bases and J by 2 bases; unmatched bases: 5. CDR3 sequence: CAIGGTANYGYTF. CDR3 bases: TGTGCCATCGGTGGGACAGCCAACTATGGCTACACCTTC.

This clonotype came up many times. CDR3 protein: CASSEPGTGEGNTIYF. In nucleotides, the CDR3 is TGTGCCAGCAGTGAACCCGGAACAGGGGAAGGAAACACCATATATTTT. The V and J genes are TRBV25-1 and TRBJ1-3; 7 nucleotides match TRBD1. The germline V gene encodes CDR1 MGHDK and CDR2 SYGVNS. This CDR3 is 16 amino acids long. With 2 bases clipped from V and 4 bases from J, the junction kept 8 bases outside the gene matches.

This sequence joins TRBV12-3 or TRBV12-4 and TRBJ2-5; 9 bases are a match to TRBD2. V was pared by 2 bases and J by 5 bases, with 12 bases of the junction left unmatched. The CDR3 consists of 17 residues. The CDR3 DNA reads as TGTGCCAGCAGTTTATCTGGACTAGCGCGGGCCGGGGAGACCCAGTACTTC. Translated: CASSLSGLARAGETQYF.

The sample holds many counts of this clonotype. The V and J genes are TRBV5-1 and TRBJ1-2; weak D call: TRBD1 (5 bases). V lost 5 bases and J lost 8, with 10 bases in between. Per the germline V gene, CDR1 is SGHRS and CDR2 is YFSETQ. This CDR3 region has 11 residues. CDR3 DNA: TGCGCCAGCAGTTCGGACATAGGCTACACCTTC. It yields the protein CASSSDIGYTF.